This entry describes one TCR beta chain. This clonotype was seen only a few times. There is no known antigen for this receptor. There are no base qualities to consult, and no much larger clone falls within one base. A case-control design nested within a healthcare worker cohort in London, UK, was used, with weekly nasopharyngeal swab PCR tests and blood sampling performed. Healthcare workers were recruited between 23 and 31 March 2020, during the week of the UK lockdown, and were followed weekly for up to about 15 weeks. This sample stems from a study of early T cells in non-severe SARS-CoV-2 infection (dated by TCRdb to the early 2020s). Concerning the study at large: Bulk RNA from unsorted whole blood was used for TCR sequencing, so alpha and beta chains could not be paired. General conclusions and limits of the study: Matching against VDJdb was skewed toward anti-spike CD8 responses, likely underestimated virus-specific expansions, and missed private and CD4 specificities.

The library was built by means of 5' RACE. The instrument was a NextSeq 500. In the TCR library protocol, unique molecular identifiers were attached to individual cDNA molecules to correct for PCR bias and sequencing error. Both TCR alpha and beta chains were sequenced, and tight co-correlation was observed between alpha and beta sequence abundances in each sample. The source study handled its data this way. V gene, J gene and CDR3 annotation of TCR sequences was performed with Decombinator V4. Expanded TCRs were defined as changing significantly between any two time points under a Poisson model with p below 0.0001. Abundances of TCRs were expressed as counts per million after normalisation to the total number of TCRs sequenced in each sample. VDJdb, accessed on 1 November 2021, was searched for TCRs annotated for CMV, EBV and SARS-CoV-2, and TCRs annotated for more than one antigen were excluded. Using fastp trimming at Q25 and MiXCR clonotype assembly, TCRdb reanalyzed the public sequencing data and kept in-frame beta chains. Every CDR3 protein is listed once, alongside the most common genes and DNA of its rows. The V and J calls were not made by the authors but by TCRdb's processing. The sample table holds tens of thousands of distinct CDR3 sequences, of which approximately 5% were seen once. About 21% of the sample is taken by the ten largest.

The TCR sequence derives from an adult who was a healthcare worker with PCR-confirmed SARS-CoV-2 infection or an uninfected control (not recorded which). Sample: whole blood.

The CDR3 loop reads CATSDSGRPSSYNEQFF. Read as DNA, the sequence is TGTGCCACCAGTGATAGCGGGAGGCCGAGCTCCTACAATGAGCAGTTCTTC. Recombination connected TRBV24-1 to TRBJ2-1; 9 junctional bases match TRBD2. CDR1 is given as KGHDR and CDR2 as SFDVKD, both from the germline V gene. V trim: 3 bases; J trim: 0 bases; unmatched bases: 5. The CDR3, from cysteine to phenylalanine, totals 17 residues. Only the CDR3 portion is preserved as DNA: 51 bases, with reading frame beginning at the first base.